This paragraph covers one TCR beta chain sequence. Its antigen remains unknown. The same CDR3 can be traced to other DNA sequences in this sample. This CDR3 is 13 amino acids long. V lost 4 bases to trimming and J lost 2 bases; unmatched junction nucleotides: 0. Germline CDR1 and CDR2: MNHEY and SVGAGI. This entry belongs to a study of shared clonotypes between healthy human individuals. Naivety among CD8 cells was defined by CD45RO negativity and positive CCR7 selection, thereby excluding terminally differentiated effector memory CD45RA+ cells. The donor population consisted of healthy HIV-negative adults with no recent acute infections or vaccinations. Study findings and constraints: Among donors, the sharing of clonotypes was expected to be influenced by sequencing depth. When compared with the clonotypes that were shared by all four sorted-subset donors, the non-shared clonotypes turned out to have lower generation probabilities. About 5% of naive CD4 clonotypes were shared across a few donors.

This table comes from immunoSEQ multiplex PCR, and its TCRdb copy is limited to in-frame clones, with some not included. The sample consists of 1.5 million to 2.5 million clones, just under 95% of them appearing once. The chain has TRBV6-5 and TRBJ2-5; 8 bases fit TRBD1. The sequenced sample consisted of naive CD8+ T cells sorted from blood. This receptor was taken from a man between 18 and 35 years old in good health. This CDR3 reads CASSWTGQETQYF. CDR3 in DNA: TGTGCCAGCAGTTGGACAGGGCAAGAGACCCAGTACTTC.